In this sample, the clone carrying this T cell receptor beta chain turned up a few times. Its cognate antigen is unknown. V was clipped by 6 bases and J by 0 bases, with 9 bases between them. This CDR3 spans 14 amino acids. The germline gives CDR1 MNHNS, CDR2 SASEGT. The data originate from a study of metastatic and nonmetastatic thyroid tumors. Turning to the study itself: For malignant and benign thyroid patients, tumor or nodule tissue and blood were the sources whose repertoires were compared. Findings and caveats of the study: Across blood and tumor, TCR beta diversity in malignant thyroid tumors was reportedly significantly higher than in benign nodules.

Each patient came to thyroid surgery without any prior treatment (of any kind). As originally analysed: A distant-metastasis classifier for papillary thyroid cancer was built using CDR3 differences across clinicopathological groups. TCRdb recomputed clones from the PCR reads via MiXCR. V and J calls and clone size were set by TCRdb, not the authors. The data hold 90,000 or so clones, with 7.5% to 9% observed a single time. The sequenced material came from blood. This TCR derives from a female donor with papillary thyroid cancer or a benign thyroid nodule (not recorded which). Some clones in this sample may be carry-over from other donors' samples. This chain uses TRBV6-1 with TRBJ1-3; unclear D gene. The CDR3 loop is CASRGPFSGNTIYF. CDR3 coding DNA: TGTGCCAGCAGAGGTCCGTTCTCTGGAAACACCATATATTTT.